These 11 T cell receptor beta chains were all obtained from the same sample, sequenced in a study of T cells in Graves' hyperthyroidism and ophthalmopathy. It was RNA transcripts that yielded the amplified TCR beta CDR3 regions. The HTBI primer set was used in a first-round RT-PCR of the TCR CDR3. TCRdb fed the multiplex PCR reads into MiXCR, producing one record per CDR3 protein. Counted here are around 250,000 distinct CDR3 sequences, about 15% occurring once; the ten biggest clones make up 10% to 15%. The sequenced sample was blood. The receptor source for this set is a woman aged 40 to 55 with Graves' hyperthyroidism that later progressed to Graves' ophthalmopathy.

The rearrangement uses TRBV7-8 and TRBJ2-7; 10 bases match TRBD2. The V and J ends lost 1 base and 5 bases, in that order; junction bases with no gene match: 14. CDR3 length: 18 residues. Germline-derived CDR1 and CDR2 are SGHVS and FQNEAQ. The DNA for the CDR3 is TGTGCCAGCAGCTTAGGAGTGCTAGCGGGAGTTTATGCGGACGAGCAGTACTTC. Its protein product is CASSLGVLAGVYADEQYF.

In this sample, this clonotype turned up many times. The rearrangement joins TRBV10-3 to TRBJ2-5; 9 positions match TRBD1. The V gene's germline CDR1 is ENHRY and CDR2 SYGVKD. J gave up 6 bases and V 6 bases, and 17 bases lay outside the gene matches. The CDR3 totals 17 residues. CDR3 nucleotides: TGTGCCATCAGCAAAGAGGTTTTAACAGGGGGCGCACAGACCCAGTACTTC. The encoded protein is CAISKEVLTGGAQTQYF.

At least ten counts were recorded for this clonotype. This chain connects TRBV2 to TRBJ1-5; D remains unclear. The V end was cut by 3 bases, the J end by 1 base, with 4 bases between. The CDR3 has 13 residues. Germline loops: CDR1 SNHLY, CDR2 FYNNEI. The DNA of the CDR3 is TGTGCCAGCAGTGACGACAGCAATCAGCCCCAGCATTTT. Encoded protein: CASSDDSNQPQHF.

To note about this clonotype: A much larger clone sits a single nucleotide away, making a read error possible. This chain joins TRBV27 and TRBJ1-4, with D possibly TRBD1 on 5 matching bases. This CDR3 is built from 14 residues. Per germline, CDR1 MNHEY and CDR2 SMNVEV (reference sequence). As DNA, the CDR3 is TGTGCCTGCAGCCTACAGGCCCATAATGAAAAACTGTTTTTT. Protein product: CACSLQAHNEKLFF.

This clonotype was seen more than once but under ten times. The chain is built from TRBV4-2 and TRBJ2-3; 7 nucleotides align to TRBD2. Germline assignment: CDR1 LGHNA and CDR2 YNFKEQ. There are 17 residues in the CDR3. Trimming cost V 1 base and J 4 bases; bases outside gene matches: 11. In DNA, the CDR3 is TGTGCCAGCAGCCAAGTGGCCGGGGGGTCGGGGGCAGATACGCAGTATTTT. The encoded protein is CASSQVAGGSGADTQYF.

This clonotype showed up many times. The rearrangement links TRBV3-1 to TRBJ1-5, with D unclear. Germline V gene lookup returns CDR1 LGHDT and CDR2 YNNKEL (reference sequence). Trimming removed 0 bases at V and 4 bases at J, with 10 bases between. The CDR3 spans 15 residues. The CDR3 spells CASSQDSTANQPQHF. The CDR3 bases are TGTGCCAGCAGCCAAGATTCAACAGCAAATCAGCCCCAGCATTTT.

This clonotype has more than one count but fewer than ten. The CDR3 protein is CASSLRTLGTGELFF. CDR3 DNA sequence: TGTGCCAGCAGCTTACGGACGCTAGGGACCGGGGAGCTGTTTTTT. The V gene is TRBV7-8, the J gene TRBJ2-2; D is uncertain. The CDR3 loop spans 15 amino acids. V was clipped by 2 bases and J by 5 bases, with 12 bases between them. Germline assignment: CDR1 SGHVS and CDR2 FQNEAQ. The variable domain in full, with the rest retrieved from reference TRBV7-8 and TRBJ2-2, is GAGVSQSPRYKVAKRGQDVALRCDPISGHVSLFWYQQALGQGPEFLTYFQNEAQLDKSGLPSDRFFAERPEGSVSTLKIQRTQQEDSAVYLCASSLRTLGTGELFFGEGSRLTVL.

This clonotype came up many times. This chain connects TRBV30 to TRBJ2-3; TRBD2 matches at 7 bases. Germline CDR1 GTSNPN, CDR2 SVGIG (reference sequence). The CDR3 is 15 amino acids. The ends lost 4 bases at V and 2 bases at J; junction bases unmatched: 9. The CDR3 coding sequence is TGTGCCTGGAAGGAGGGACTACCCTACACAGATACGCAGTATTTT. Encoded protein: CAWKEGLPYTDTQYF.

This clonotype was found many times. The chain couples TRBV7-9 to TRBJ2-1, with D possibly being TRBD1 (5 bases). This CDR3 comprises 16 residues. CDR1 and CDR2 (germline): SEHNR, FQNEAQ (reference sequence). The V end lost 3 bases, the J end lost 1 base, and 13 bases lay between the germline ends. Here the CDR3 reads CASSFLLQGSYNEQFF. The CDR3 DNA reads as TGTGCCAGCAGCTTCCTGCTGCAGGGATCCTACAATGAGCAGTTCTTC.

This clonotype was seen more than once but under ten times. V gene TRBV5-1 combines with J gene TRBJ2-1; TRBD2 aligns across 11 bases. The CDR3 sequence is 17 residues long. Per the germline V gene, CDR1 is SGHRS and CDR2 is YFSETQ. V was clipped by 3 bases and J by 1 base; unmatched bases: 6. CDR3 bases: TGCGCCAGCAGCTGGAAGACTAGCGGGATTTCCTACAATGAGCAGTTCTTC. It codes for CASSWKTSGISYNEQFF.

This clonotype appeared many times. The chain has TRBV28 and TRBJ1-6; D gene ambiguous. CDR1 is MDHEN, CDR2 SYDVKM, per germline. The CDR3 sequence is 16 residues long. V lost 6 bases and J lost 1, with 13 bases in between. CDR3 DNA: TGTGCCAGCAGACCGCCGGCGGGTTCCTATAATTCACCCCTCCACTTT. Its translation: CASRPPAGSYNSPLHF.